This TCR beta chain was captured in a study of cytomegalovirus exposure and HLA in healthy donors. Findings of the study overall: Accurate predictions that matched the HLA-A and HLA-B alleles of most subjects were reportedly made from TCR beta sequences. Links to common viral pathogens appeared, in a later analysis, for several of the most significant clusters. In an earlier analysis, in under 700 donors, most V segments appeared productive either ~87% or ~30% of the time.

To note about this clone: What it recognizes is unknown.

13 Jbeta primers and 60 Vbeta primers were used for the PCR. Profiled with immunoSEQ multiplex PCR; TCRdb holds only in-frame clones, not every one. The sample includes 35,000 to 40,000 clones, about 72% of them seen just once. CDR1 and CDR2 from the germline V gene are ENHRY and SYGVKD. The CDR3 extends over 12 amino acids. The V end was cut by 11 bases, the J end by 5 bases, with 16 bases between. The chain combines TRBV10-3 with TRBJ2-7; maybe TRBD1 (7 bases). The material sequenced was PBMCs. The sequence was obtained from a woman in her twenties or thirties in good health and CMV-seropositive. In nucleotides, the CDR3 is TGTGCCTCTCAGGGGGGCGCCGACGAGCAGTACTTC. Protein product: CASQGGADEQYF.